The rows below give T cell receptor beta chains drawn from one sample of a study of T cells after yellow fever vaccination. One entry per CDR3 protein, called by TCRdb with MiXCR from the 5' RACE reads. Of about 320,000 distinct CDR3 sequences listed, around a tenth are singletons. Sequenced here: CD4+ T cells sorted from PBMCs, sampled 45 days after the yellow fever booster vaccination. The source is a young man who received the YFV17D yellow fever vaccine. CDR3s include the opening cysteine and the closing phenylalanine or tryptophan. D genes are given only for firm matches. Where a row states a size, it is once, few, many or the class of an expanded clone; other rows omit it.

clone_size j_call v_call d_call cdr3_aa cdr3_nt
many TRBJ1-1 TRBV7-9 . CASSLMWSRGEAFF TGTGCCAGCAGCTTAATGTGGTCCCGGGGTGAAGCTTTCTTT
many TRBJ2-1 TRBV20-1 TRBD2 CSARTGGAKNEQFF TGCAGTGCCCGAACCGGGGGGGCAAAGAATGAGCAGTTCTTC
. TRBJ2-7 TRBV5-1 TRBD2 CASSLLTSGDLGEQYF TGCGCCAGCAGCCTCCTGACTAGCGGGGACCTGGGCGAGCAGTACTTC
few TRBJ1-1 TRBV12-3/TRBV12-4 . CASSFPIGNTEAFF TGTGCCAGCAGTTTTCCGATAGGCAACACTGAAGCTTTCTTT
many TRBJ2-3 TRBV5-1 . CASSRTGTDTQYF TGCGCCAGCAGCCGGACAGGCACAGATACGCAGTATTTT
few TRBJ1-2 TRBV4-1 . CASSQDLVTYGYTF TGCGCCAGCAGCCAAGATCTTGTGACTTATGGCTACACCTTC
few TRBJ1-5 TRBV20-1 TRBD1 CSASHRGQPQHF TGCAGTGCTAGCCACAGGGGACAGCCCCAGCATTTT
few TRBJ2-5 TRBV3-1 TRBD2 CASSRQLAGGETQYF TGTGCCAGCAGCCGCCAACTAGCGGGGGGGGAGACCCAGTACTTC
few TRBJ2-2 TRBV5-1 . CASSSNPGSPGELFF TGCGCCAGCAGCTCAAACCCAGGGAGTCCCGGGGAGCTGTTTTTT
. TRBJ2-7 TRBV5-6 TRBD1 CASSLVGQNYEQYF TGTGCCAGCAGCTTGGTGGGACAGAACTACGAGCAGTACTTC
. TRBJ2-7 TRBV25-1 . CASSGDSNRYEQYF TGTGCCAGCAGTGGGGACTCCAATCGATACGAGCAGTACTTC
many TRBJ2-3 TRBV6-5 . CASSYWQGRGDTQYF TGTGCCAGCAGCTACTGGCAGGGGAGAGGGGATACGCAGTATTTT
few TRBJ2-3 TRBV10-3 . CAISGTGTDTQYF TGTGCCATCAGTGGAACGGGCACAGATACGCAGTATTTT
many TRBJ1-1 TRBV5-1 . CASSLGTPEAFF TGCGCCAGCAGCTTGGGGACACCTGAAGCTTTCTTT
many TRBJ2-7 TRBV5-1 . CASRGPEGTEQYF TGCGCCAGCAGGGGCCCCGAGGGAACCGAGCAGTACTTC
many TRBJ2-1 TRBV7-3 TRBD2 CASSVAGGPSFLEFF TGTGCCAGCAGCGTAGCGGGGGGGCCATCCTTTCTGGAGTTCTTC